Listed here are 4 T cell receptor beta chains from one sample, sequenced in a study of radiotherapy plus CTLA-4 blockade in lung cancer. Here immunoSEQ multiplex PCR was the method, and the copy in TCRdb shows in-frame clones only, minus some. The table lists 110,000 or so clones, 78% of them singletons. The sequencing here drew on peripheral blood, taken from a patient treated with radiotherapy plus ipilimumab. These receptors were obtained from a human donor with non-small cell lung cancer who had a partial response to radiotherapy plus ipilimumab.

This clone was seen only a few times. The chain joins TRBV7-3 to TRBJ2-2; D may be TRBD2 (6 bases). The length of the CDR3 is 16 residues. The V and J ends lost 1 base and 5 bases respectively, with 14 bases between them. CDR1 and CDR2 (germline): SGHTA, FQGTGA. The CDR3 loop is CASSLIGGDRTGELFF. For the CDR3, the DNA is TGTGCCAGCAGCTTAATCGGCGGGGATAGGACCGGGGAGCTGTTTTTT. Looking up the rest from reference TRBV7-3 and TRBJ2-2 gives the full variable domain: GAGVSQTPSNKVTEKGKYVELRCDPISGHTALYWYRQSLGQGPEFLIYFQGTGAADDSGLPNDRFFAVRPEGSVSTLKIQRTERGDSAVYLCASSLIGGDRTGELFFGEGSRLTVL.

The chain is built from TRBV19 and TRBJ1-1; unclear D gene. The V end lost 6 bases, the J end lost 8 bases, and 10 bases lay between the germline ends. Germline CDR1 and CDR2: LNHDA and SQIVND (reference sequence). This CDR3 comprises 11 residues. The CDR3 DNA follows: TGTGCCAGTAGCCGTACTTACGAAGCTTTCTTT. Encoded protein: CASSRTYEAFF.

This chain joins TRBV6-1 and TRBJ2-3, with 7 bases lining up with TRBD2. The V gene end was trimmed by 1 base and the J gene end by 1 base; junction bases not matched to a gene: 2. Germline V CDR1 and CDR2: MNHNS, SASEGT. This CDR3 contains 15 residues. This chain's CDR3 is CASSEVAGGTDTQYF. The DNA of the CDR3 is TGTGCCAGCAGTGAAGTCGCGGGAGGCACAGATACGCAGTATTTT.

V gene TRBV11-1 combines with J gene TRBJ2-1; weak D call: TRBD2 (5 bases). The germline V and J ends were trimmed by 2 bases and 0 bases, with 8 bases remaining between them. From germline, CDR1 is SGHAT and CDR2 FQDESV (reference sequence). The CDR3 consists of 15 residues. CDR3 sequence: CASSLRGSSYNEQFF. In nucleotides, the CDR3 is TGTGCCAGCAGCTTAAGAGGGAGCTCCTACAATGAGCAGTTCTTC. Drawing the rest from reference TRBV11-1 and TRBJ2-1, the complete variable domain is EAEVAQSPRYKITEKSQAVAFWCDPISGHATLYWYRQILGQGPELLVQFQDESVVDDSQLPKDRFSAERLKGVDSTLKIQPAELGDSAMYLCASSLRGSSYNEQFFGPGTRLTVL.